Each of the 24 T cell receptor beta chains below was sequenced from the same sample in a study of OX40 agonist ivuxolimab in advanced cancers. TCRdb's table, derived via immunoSEQ multiplex PCR, lists solely in-frame clones and lacks some. The sample lists 20,000 to 25,000 clones, approximately 79% occurring once. Material: CD4+ or CD8+ T cells sorted from blood, obtained in a trial of the OX40 agonist ivuxolimab. The receptors were sampled from an adult with an advanced solid tumor such as melanoma, head and neck, liver or kidney cancer.

This chain joins TRBV19 and TRBJ2-2; 7 nucleotides agree with TRBD1. Germline assignment: CDR1 LNHDA and CDR2 SQIVND (reference sequence). The CDR3 sequence is 13 residues long. The V and J ends lost 8 bases and 0 bases, in that order; junction bases with no gene match: 0. CDR3 nucleotide sequence: TGTGCCAGTGGGACAGCGAACACCGGGGAGCTGTTTTTT. Its protein product is CASGTANTGELFF.

The V gene is TRBV30, the J gene TRBJ1-2, with D hard to call. The CDR3 has 12 residues. The germline V gene has CDR1 GTSNPN and CDR2 SVGIG (reference sequence). Trimming removed 0 bases from V and 7 bases from J, with 9 bases in between. Written as DNA, the CDR3 is TGTGCCTGGAGTGTAAGGGTCAGTGGCTACACCTTC. The encoded protein is CAWSVRVSGYTF.

The V gene is TRBV21-1, the J gene TRBJ2-7; TRBD1, the table's D call, lacks a check against the DNA. TRBV21-1 is termed a pseudogene. The CDR3 is made up of 16 amino acids. The CDR3, as DNA: TGTGCCAGCAGCAAAGAAAGGGACACCCCCTCCTACGAGCAGTACTTC. Translation: CASSKERDTPSYEQYF.

This clone was observed a few times. V gene TRBV7-9 combines with J gene TRBJ2-7; D is tentatively TRBD1 or TRBD2 (5 bases each). The V gene lost 5 bases and the J gene lost 7 bases, with 12 bases spanning the gap. The V gene's germline CDR1 is SEHNR and CDR2 FQNEAQ (reference sequence). CDR3 size: 12 residues. The CDR3 coding sequence is TGTGCCAGCAGCCCTCCGAGGGGTGAGCAGTACTTC. It encodes CASSPPRGEQYF.

The chain employs TRBV18 and TRBJ2-7, with D possibly matching TRBD1 (5 bases). The CDR3 contains 14 residues. The germline CDR1 and CDR2 sequences are KGHSH and LQKENI. V shed 2 bases and J shed 4 bases, with 12 bases lying between them. The CDR3 sequence: CASSPSATAYEQYF. The DNA of the CDR3 is TGTGCCAGCTCACCAAGCGCGACAGCTTACGAGCAGTACTTC.

The chain couples TRBV7-9 to TRBJ1-4; no firm D call. The CDR3 totals 12 residues. Germline-derived CDR1 and CDR2 are SEHNR and FQNEAQ (reference sequence). Trimming took 5 bases from V and 4 from J, leaving 5 bases between them. The DNA of the CDR3 is TGTGCCAGCAGCCTCCTTAATGAAAAACTGTTTTTT. This sequence encodes CASSLLNEKLFF.

The V and J genes are TRBV7-2 and TRBJ1-1; D is ambiguous. Per germline, CDR1 SGHTA and CDR2 FQGNSA. V dropped 10 bases and J dropped 6 bases, with 9 bases sitting between them. This CDR3 spans 10 amino acids. The CDR3 is CAIWGAEAFF. DNA of the CDR3: TGTGCCATCTGGGGAGCTGAAGCTTTCTTT.

This chain joins TRBV6-1 and TRBJ1-2; possibly TRBD1 for D (6 bases). CDR3 length equals 15 residues. The V and J ends lost 8 bases and 4 bases respectively, with 20 bases between them. Germline assignment: CDR1 MNHNS and CDR2 SASEGT. The CDR3 is CASLQASQGGYGYTF. For the CDR3, the DNA is TGTGCCAGCCTCCAAGCCTCGCAAGGGGGCTATGGCTACACCTTC.

The chain joins TRBV28 to TRBJ2-1; 7 bases line up with TRBD1. This CDR3 is 16 amino acids long. J gave up 4 bases and V 3 bases, and 9 bases lay outside the gene matches. In germline, CDR1 is MDHEN, CDR2 SYDVKM. In DNA, the CDR3 is TGTGCCAGCAGTTTCCCCCGGGACAGACTATACAATGAGCAGTTCTTC. This encodes CASSFPRDRLYNEQFF.

The chain recombines TRBV7-9 with TRBJ1-2; 9 positions agree with TRBD1. This CDR3 has 16 residues. In germline, CDR1 is SEHNR, CDR2 FQNEAQ (reference sequence). Unmatched junction bases numbered 6, after V lost 0 bases and J lost 4 bases. The CDR3 DNA is TGTGCCAGCAGCTTAGCGGGGGGACAGGGCCTCTATGGCTACACCTTC. The encoded protein is CASSLAGGQGLYGYTF.

This clone has just a few counts. Written as DNA, the CDR3 is TGTGCCAGCAGTGATATGATTATGGAGAACACTGAAGCTTTCTTT. Translated, it gives CASSDMIMENTEAFF. The rearrangement joins TRBV2 to TRBJ1-1; D ambiguous. The CDR3 loop spans 15 amino acids. Between the trimmed V and J ends, which lost 3 bases and 1 base, there was a span of 12 bases. Looked up from germline, CDR1 is SNHLY and CDR2 is FYNNEI.

The rearrangement uses TRBV5-6 and TRBJ2-3; D may be TRBD2 (5 bases). V was cut by 3 bases and J by 5 bases, with 16 bases left in between. From germline, CDR1 is SGHDT and CDR2 YYEEEE. This CDR3 comprises 15 residues. CDR3 region: CASSSRRLFRDTQYF. CDR3 DNA: TGTGCCAGCAGCTCTAGGAGGTTGTTCAGAGATACGCAGTATTTT.

The CDR3 is CASSQDRTGAYNEQFF. CDR3 sequence (DNA): TGCGCCAGCAGCCAAGATCGTACAGGGGCCTACAATGAGCAGTTCTTC. The chain combines TRBV4-1 with TRBJ2-1; 7 positions match TRBD1. CDR1 is MGHRA, CDR2 YSYEKL, per germline. The J segment lost 2 bases and the V segment lost 0 bases, leaving 4 bases of the junction unmatched. CDR3 length: 16 amino acids.

This rearrangement joins TRBV5-1 to TRBJ1-3; TRBD1 matches at 7 bases. Losses at the gene ends were 4 bases for V and 4 bases for J; bases not matched to a gene: 8. This CDR3 is 15 amino acids long. Germline V CDR1 and CDR2: SGHRS, YFSETQ. The CDR3 region has the DNA TGCGCCAGCAGCCCCGTCCCGGGACAGGGAAACACCATATATTTT. Its translation is CASSPVPGQGNTIYF.

This chain connects TRBV5-6 to TRBJ2-7; 7 positions match TRBD2. Per the germline V gene, CDR1 is SGHDT and CDR2 is YYEEEE. The length of the CDR3 is 15 residues. V shed 1 base, J shed 6 bases, and the junction held 10 bases outside the gene matches. CDR3 amino acids: CASSLKRGVLSEQYF. In nucleotides, the CDR3 is TGTGCCAGCAGCTTGAAACGGGGGGTACTTTCCGAGCAGTACTTC.

The chain links TRBV11-2 to TRBJ2-7, with D perhaps being TRBD1 or TRBD2 (5 bases each). The CDR3 consists of 16 residues. The V gene's germline CDR1 is SGHAT and CDR2 FQNNGV. The germline V and J ends were trimmed by 0 bases and 3 bases, with 15 bases remaining between them. CDR3 bases: TGTGCCAGCAGCTTAGATCCTAGGGACGCCCACTACGAGCAGTACTTC. This encodes CASSLDPRDAHYEQYF. Drawing the rest from reference TRBV11-2 and TRBJ2-7, the complete variable domain is EAGVAQSPRYKIIEKRQSVAFWCNPISGHATLYWYQQILGQGPKLLIQFQNNGVVDDSQLPKDRFSAERLKGVDSTLKIQPAKLEDSAVYLCASSLDPRDAHYEQYFGPGTRLTVT.

The chain combines TRBV5-1 with TRBJ2-6; 12 bases are a match to TRBD1. Trimming at V came to 3 bases and at J to 2 bases, leaving 9 bases not matched to a gene. In germline, CDR1 is SGHRS, CDR2 YFSETQ. The CDR3 covers 19 residues. CDR3 residues: CASSSAGTGGGTGANVLTF. The CDR3 DNA reads as TGCGCCAGCAGCTCCGCCGGGACAGGGGGCGGTACTGGGGCCAACGTCCTGACTTTC. Combining the CDR3 with reference TRBV5-1 and TRBJ2-6 gives the whole variable domain KAGVTQTPRYLIKTRGQQVTLSCSPISGHRSVSWYQQTPGQGLQFLFEYFSETQRNKGNFPGRFSGRQFSNSRSEMNVSTLELGDSALYLCASSSAGTGGGTGANVLTFGAGSRLTVL.

This clone has just a few counts. This chain links TRBV12-5 with TRBJ2-7, with TRBD1 matching 12 bases. V trimming: 2 bases; J trimming: 0 bases; junction bases outside the gene matches: 8. Germline CDR1 LGHNT, CDR2 FRNRAP. This CDR3 region has 18 residues. The CDR3 bases are TGTGCTAGTGGTTTGTCTCGGGACAGGGGGCTCAGCTCCTACGAGCAGTACTTC. It translates to CASGLSRDRGLSSYEQYF.

V usage is TRBV27 and J usage is TRBJ2-7; D is possibly TRBD2 (5 bases). The CDR3 runs to 12 residues. CDR1 is MNHEY and CDR2 is SMNVEV in the germline V gene (reference sequence). The ends were cut back, 4 bases at V and 4 bases at J, with 8 bases in the middle. The CDR3, as DNA: TGTGCCAGCAGTTCTGGAGGTTACGAGCAGTACTTC. As protein: CASSSGGYEQYF.

The chain combines TRBV6-5 with TRBJ2-7; 8 bases match TRBD2. CDR1 is MNHEY and CDR2 is SVGAGI in the germline V gene. With 1 base clipped from V and 4 bases from J, the junction kept 3 bases outside the gene matches. The CDR3 runs 14 residues. The CDR3 nucleotides read TGTGCCAGCAGTTACTTGCGGGGGGAATACGAGCAGTACTTC. This gives the protein CASSYLRGEYEQYF.

The chain is built from TRBV11-1 and TRBJ1-2; TRBD1 matches 8 bases. Germline V gene sequence: CDR1 SGHAT, CDR2 FQDESV (reference sequence). V lost 4 bases to trimming and J lost 6 bases; unmatched junction nucleotides: 10. This CDR3 is built from 15 residues. CDR3 DNA sequence: TGTGCCAGCAGCTCTTCCGGGACAGGCGCCCATGGCTACACCTTC. Amino acid sequence: CASSSSGTGAHGYTF.

The J gene is TRBJ1-1, the V gene TRBV7-6, with TRBD1 identical over 9 bases. Germline V lookup: CDR1 SGHVS, CDR2 FNYEAQ. J lost 1 base, V lost 1 base, and 1 base had no gene match. The CDR3 length is 15 residues. In nucleotides, the CDR3 is TGTGCCAGCAGCTTAGGACAGGGGGGGAACACTGAAGCTTTCTTT. This encodes CASSLGQGGNTEAFF.

The chain couples TRBV5-4 to TRBJ1-6; perhaps TRBD1 as D (6 bases). The V and J ends lost 0 bases and 5 bases respectively, with 12 bases between them. CDR1 is SGHNT and CDR2 is YYREEE in the germline V gene (reference sequence). The CDR3 length is 16 residues. This CDR3 is CASSLAAGANNSPLHF. CDR3 in DNA: TGTGCCAGCAGCTTGGCGGCAGGGGCTAATAATTCACCCCTCCACTTT.

The chain links TRBV5-1 to TRBJ2-7, with TRBD1 matching over 8 bases. This CDR3 contains 15 residues. Germline values: CDR1 SGHRS, CDR2 YFSETQ. With V trimmed by 2 bases and J by 0 bases, 4 bases remained unmatched. DNA for the CDR3: TGCGCCAGCAGCTTACAGGGGGATATCTCCTACGAGCAGTACTTC. Translated: CASSLQGDISYEQYF.